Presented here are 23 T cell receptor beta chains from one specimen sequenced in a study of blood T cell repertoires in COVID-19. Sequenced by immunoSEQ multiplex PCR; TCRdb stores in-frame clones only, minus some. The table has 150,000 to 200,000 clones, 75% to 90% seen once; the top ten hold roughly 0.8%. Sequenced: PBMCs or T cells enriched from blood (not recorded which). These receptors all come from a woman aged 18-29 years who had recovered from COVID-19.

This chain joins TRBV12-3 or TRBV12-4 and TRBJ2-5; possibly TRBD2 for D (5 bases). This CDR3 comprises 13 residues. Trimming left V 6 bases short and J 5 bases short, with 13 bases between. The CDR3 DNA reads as TGTGCCAGCAGCAGAGGGCCCTCGGAGACCCAGTACTTC. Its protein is CASSRGPSETQYF.

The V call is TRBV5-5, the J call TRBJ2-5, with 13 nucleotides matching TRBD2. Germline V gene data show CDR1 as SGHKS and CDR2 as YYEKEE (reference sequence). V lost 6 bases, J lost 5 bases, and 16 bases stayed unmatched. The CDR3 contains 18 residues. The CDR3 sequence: CASTRRIGLAGVGETQYF. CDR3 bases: TGTGCCAGCACCCGACGGATAGGACTAGCGGGAGTAGGGGAGACCCAGTACTTC.

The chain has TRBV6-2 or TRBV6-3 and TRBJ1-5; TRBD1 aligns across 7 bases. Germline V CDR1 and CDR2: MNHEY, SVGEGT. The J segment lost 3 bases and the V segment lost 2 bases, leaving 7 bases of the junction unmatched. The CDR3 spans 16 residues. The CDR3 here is CASSYPRQGVNQPQHF. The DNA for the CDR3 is TGTGCCAGCAGTTACCCCCGACAGGGTGTCAATCAGCCCCAGCATTTT.

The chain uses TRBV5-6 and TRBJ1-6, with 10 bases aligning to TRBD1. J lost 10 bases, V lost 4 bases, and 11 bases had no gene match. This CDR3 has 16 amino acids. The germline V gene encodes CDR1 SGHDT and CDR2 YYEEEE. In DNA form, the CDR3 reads TGTGCCAGCAGCCTCTTTACCGGGACAGGGGAATCACCCCTCCACTTT. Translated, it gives CASSLFTGTGESPLHF.

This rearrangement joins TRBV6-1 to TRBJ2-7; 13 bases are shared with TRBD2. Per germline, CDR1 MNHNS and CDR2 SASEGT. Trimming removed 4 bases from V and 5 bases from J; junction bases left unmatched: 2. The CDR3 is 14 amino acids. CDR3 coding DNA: TGTGCCAGCAGTGTCGGACTAGCGGGAGACGAGCAGTACTTC. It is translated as CASSVGLAGDEQYF.

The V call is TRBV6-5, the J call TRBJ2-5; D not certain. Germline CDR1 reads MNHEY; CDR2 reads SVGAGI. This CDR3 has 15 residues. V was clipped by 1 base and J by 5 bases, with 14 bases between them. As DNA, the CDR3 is TGTGCCAGCAGTTACTTAGTATCTTCATTGGAGACCCAGTACTTC. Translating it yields CASSYLVSSLETQYF.

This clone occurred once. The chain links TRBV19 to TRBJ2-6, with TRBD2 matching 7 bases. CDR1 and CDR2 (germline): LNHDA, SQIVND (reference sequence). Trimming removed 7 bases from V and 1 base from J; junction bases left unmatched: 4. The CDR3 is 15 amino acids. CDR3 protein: CASTWGGSGANVLTF. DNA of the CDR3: TGTGCCAGTACTTGGGGAGGGTCTGGGGCCAACGTCCTGACTTTC.

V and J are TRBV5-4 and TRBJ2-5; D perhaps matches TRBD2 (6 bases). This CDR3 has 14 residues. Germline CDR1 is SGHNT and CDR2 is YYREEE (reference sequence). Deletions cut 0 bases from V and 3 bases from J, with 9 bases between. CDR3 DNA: TGTGCCAGCAGCTTGGCCGGGAGAGAAGAGACCCAGTACTTC. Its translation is CASSLAGREETQYF.

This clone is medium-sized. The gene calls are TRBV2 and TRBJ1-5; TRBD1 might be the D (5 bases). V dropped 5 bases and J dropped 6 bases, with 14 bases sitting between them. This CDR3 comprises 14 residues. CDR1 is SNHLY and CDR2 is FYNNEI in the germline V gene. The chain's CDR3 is CASSTGTPVQPQHF. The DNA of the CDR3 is TGTGCCAGCAGTACCGGGACTCCGGTTCAGCCCCAGCATTTT.

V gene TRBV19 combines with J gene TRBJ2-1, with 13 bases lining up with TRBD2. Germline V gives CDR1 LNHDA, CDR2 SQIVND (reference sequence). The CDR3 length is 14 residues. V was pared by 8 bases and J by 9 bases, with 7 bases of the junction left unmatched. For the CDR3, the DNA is TGTGCCAGTGGCACTAGCGGGAGGGCTGGTGAGCAGTTCTTC. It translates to CASGTSGRAGEQFF.

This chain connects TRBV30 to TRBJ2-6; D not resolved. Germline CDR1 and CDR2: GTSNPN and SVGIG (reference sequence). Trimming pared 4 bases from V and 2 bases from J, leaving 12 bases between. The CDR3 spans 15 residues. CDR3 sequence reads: CAWMTVRAGANVLTF. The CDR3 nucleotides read TGTGCCTGGATGACGGTTCGGGCTGGGGCCAACGTCCTGACTTTC.

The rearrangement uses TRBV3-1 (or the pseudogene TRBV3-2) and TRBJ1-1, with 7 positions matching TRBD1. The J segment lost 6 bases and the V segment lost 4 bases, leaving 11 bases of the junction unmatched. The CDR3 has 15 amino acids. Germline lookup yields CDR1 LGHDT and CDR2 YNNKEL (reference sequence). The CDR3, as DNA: TGTGCCAGCAGCCCCGGCCCGGCGGACAGGTCTGAAGCTTTCTTT. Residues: CASSPGPADRSEAFF.

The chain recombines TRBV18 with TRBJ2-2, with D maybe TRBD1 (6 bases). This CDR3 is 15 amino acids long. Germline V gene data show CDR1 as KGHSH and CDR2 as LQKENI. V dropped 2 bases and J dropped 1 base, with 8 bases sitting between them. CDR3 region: CASSPETGNTGELFF. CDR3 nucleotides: TGTGCCAGCTCACCAGAGACAGGGAACACCGGGGAGCTGTTTTTT.

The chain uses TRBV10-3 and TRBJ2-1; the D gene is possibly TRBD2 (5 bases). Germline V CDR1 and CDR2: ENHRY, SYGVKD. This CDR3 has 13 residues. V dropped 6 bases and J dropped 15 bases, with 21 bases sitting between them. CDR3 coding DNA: TGTGCCATCAGAGATCCGACGGACTGGCGACGGTTCTTC. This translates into CAIRDPTDWRRFF.

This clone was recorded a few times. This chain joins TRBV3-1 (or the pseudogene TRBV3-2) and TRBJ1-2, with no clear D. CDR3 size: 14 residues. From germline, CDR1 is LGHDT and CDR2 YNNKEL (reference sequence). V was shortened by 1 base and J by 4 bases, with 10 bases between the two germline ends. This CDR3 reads CASSQGKGSYGYTF. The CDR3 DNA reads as TGTGCCAGCAGCCAAGGGAAAGGGAGCTATGGCTACACCTTC.

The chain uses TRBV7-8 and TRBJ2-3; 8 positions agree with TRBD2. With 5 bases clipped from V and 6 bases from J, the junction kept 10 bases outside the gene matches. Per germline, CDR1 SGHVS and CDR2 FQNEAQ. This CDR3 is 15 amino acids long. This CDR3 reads CASSIERGSGDTQYF. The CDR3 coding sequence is TGTGCCAGCAGCATAGAGCGGGGGAGTGGGGATACGCAGTATTTT.

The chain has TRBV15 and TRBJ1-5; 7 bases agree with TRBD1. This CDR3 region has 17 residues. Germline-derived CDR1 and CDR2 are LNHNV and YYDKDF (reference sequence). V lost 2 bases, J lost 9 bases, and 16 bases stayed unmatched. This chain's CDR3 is CATSRSDRESARLPQHF. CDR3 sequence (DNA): TGTGCCACCAGCAGATCCGACAGGGAGTCAGCCCGGTTGCCCCAGCATTTT.

CDR3 residues: CASSLRKHLNQPQHF. Written as DNA, the CDR3 is TGTGCCAGCAGTTTGAGGAAACACCTCAATCAGCCCCAGCATTTT. This chain connects TRBV28 to TRBJ1-5; D gene uncertain. The V gene's germline CDR1 is MDHEN and CDR2 SYDVKM. The CDR3 has 15 amino acids. V was clipped by 3 bases and J by 3 bases, with 12 bases between them. Full variable domain (outside the CDR3, taken from reference TRBV28 and TRBJ1-5): DVKVTQSSRYLVKRTGEKVFLECVQDMDHENMFWYRQDPGLGLRLIYFSYDVKMKEKGDIPEGYSVSREKKERFSLILESASTNQTSMYLCASSLRKHLNQPQHFGDGTRLSIL.

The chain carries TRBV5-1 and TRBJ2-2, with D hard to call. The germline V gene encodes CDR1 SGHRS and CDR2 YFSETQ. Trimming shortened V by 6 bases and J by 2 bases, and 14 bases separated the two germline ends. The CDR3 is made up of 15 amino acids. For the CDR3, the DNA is TGCGCCAGCACTCTGGGTACTAAAAACACCGGGGAGCTGTTTTTT. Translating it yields CASTLGTKNTGELFF. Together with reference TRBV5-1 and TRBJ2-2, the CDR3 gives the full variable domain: KAGVTQTPRYLIKTRGQQVTLSCSPISGHRSVSWYQQTPGQGLQFLFEYFSETQRNKGNFPGRFSGRQFSNSRSEMNVSTLELGDSALYLCASTLGTKNTGELFFGEGSRLTVL.

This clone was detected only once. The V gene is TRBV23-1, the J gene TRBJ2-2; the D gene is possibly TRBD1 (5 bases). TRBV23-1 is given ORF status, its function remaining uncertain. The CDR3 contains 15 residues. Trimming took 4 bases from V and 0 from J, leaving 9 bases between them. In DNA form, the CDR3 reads TGCGCCAGCAGTCTTTGGACAACGAACACCGGGGAGCTGTTTTTT. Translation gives CASSLWTTNTGELFF.

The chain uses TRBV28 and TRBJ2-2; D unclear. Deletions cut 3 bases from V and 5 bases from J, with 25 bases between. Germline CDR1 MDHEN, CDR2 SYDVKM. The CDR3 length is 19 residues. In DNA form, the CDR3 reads TGTGCCAGCAGTTTTTCCTGGCTTCCTTCAGGCTCCAAGACCGGGGAGCTGTTTTTT. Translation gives CASSFSWLPSGSKTGELFF.

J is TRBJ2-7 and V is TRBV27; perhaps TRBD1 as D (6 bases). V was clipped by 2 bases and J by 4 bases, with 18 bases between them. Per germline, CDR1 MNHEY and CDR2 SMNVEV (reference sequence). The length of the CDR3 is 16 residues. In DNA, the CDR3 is TGTGCCAGCAGTTTAATCTCTGGGGCAGGGGTGTACGAGCAGTACTTC. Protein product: CASSLISGAGVYEQYF.

CDR3: CASSMAALAGVGTDTQYF. CDR3 DNA: TGTGCCAGTAGTATGGCAGCCTTAGCGGGAGTTGGTACAGATACGCAGTATTTT. The V call is TRBV19, the J call TRBJ2-3; 9 bases align to TRBD2. The CDR3 spans 18 residues. The V gene end was trimmed by 3 bases and the J gene end by 3 bases; junction bases not matched to a gene: 13. In germline, CDR1 is LNHDA, CDR2 SQIVND (reference sequence).